The rows below give T cell receptor beta chains drawn from one sample of a study of OX40 agonist ivuxolimab in advanced cancers. Assay: immunoSEQ multiplex PCR; the TCRdb copy retains only in-frame clones and omits some. The table shows roughly 81,000 clones, with more than 75% occurring only once. The input for sequencing was CD4+ or CD8+ T cells sorted from blood, taken in a trial of the OX40 agonist ivuxolimab. The receptors were sampled from an adult with an advanced solid tumor such as melanoma, head and neck, liver or kidney cancer. Both conserved end residues are part of each CDR3. D genes are given only for firm matches. Only some rows state a clone size, as once, few, many or a class for expanded clones.

size: .; J: TRBJ2-5; length: 15; V: TRBV4-1; D: TRBD1; CDR3: CASSTPGQGGETQYF; DNA: TGCGCCAGCAGCACCCCGGGACAGGGGGGAGAGACCCAGTACTTC
size: few; J: TRBJ1-5; length: 12; V: TRBV29-1; D: .; CDR3: CSVVSSNQPQHF; DNA: TGCAGCGTTGTATCCAGCAATCAGCCCCAGCATTTT
size: .; J: TRBJ1-4; length: 16; V: TRBV15; D: .; CDR3: CATSRRGVRANEKLFF; DNA: TGTGCCACCAGCAGACGCGGGGTTAGGGCTAATGAAAAACTGTTTTTT
size: .; J: TRBJ2-3; length: 14; V: TRBV5-1; D: .; CDR3: CASSPLASTDTQYF; DNA: TGCGCCAGCAGCCCCCTAGCGAGCACAGATACGCAGTATTTT
size: .; J: TRBJ2-3; length: 13; V: TRBV29-1; D: TRBD1; CDR3: CSVRDSFTDTQYF; DNA: TGCAGCGTCCGGGACAGTTTCACAGATACGCAGTATTTT
size: .; J: TRBJ2-7; length: 11; V: TRBV14; D: .; CDR3: CASSQVYEQYF; DNA: TGTGCCAGCAGCCAAGTTTACGAGCAGTACTTC
size: .; J: TRBJ2-5; length: 16; V: TRBV5-4; D: .; CDR3: CASSLASGGAGETQYF; DNA: TGTGCCAGCAGCTTGGCCAGTGGGGGGGCCGGGGAGACCCAGTACTTC
size: .; J: TRBJ2-2; length: 17; V: TRBV11-2; D: .; CDR3: CASSLRWGIANTGELFF; DNA: TGTGCCAGCAGCTTAAGGTGGGGGATCGCGAACACCGGGGAGCTGTTTTTT
size: .; J: TRBJ2-1; length: 14; V: TRBV11-2; D: .; CDR3: CASSLDQLYNEQFF; DNA: TGTGCCAGCAGCTTAGATCAACTTTACAATGAGCAGTTCTTC
size: .; J: TRBJ2-1; length: 13; V: TRBV5-1; D: .; CDR3: CSSGFGSYNEQFF; DNA: TGCTCTTCCGGGTTCGGCTCCTACAATGAGCAGTTCTTC